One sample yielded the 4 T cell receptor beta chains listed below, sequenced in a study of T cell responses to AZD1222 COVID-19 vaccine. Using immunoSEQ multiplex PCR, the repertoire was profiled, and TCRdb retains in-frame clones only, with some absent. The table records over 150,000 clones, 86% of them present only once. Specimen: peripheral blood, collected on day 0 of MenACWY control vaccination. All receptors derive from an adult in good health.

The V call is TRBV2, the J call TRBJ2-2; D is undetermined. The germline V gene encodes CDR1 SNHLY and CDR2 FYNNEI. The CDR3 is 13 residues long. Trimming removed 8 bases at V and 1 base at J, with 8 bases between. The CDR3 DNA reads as TGTGCCAGCTTAGACATGAACACCGGGGAGCTGTTTTTT. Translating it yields CASLDMNTGELFF.

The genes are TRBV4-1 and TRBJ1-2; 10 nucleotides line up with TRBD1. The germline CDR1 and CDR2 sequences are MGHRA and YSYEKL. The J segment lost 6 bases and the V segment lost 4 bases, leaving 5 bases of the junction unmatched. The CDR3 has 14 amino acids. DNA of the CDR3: TGCGCCAGCAGCCCCCCGGGACAGGGGAATGGCTACACCTTC. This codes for CASSPPGQGNGYTF.

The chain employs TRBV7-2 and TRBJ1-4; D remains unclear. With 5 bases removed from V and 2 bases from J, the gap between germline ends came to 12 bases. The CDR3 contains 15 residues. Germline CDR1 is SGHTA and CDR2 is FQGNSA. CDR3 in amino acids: CASSARTVTNEKLFF. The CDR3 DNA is TGTGCCAGCAGCGCCCGGACGGTCACTAATGAAAAACTGTTTTTT.

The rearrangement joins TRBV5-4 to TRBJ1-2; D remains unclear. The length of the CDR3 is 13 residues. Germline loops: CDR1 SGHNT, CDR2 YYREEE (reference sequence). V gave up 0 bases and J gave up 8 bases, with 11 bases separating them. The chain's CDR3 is CASSLDLFAGYTF. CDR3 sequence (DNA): TGTGCCAGCAGCTTGGACCTCTTTGCGGGCTACACCTTC. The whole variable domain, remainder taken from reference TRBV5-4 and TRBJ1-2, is ETGVTQSPTHLIKTRGQQVTLRCSSQSGHNTVSWYQQALGQGPQFIFQYYREEENGRGNFPPRFSGLQFPNYSSELNVNALELDDSALYLCASSLDLFAGYTFGSGTRLTVV.